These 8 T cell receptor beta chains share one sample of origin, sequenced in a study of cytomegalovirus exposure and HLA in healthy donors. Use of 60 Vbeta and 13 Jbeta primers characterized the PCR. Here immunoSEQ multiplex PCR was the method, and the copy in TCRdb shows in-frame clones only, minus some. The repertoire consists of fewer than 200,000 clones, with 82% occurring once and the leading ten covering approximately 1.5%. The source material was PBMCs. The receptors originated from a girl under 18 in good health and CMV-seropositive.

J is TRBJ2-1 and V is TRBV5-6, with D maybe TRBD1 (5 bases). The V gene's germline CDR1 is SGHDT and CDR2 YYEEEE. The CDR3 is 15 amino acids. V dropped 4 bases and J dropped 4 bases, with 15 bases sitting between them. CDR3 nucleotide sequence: TGTGCCAGCAGCCCGCAGGGCGTGGGGTACAATGAGCAGTTCTTC. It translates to CASSPQGVGYNEQFF. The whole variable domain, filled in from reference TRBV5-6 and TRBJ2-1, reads DAGVTQSPTHLIKTRGQQVTLRCSPKSGHDTVSWYQQALGQGPQFIFQYYEEEERQRGNFPDRFSGHQFPNYSSELNVNALLLGDSALYLCASSPQGVGYNEQFFGPGTRLTVL.

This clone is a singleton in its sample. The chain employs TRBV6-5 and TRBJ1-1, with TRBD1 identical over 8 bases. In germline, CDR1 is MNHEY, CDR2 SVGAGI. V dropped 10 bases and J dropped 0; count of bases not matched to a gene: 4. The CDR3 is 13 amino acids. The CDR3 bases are TGTGCCACTGGACAGGGACTGAACACTGAAGCTTTCTTT. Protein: CATGQGLNTEAFF.

The CDR3 DNA reads TGTGCCAGTAGTATAGGAGAGAAGTGGAGTTCCTACGAGCAGTACTTC. Amino acid sequence: CASSIGEKWSSYEQYF. The V call is TRBV19, the J call TRBJ2-7; D unresolved. This CDR3 has 16 residues. V was shortened by 1 base and J by 1 base, with 14 bases between the two germline ends. Germline V CDR1 and CDR2: LNHDA, SQIVND (reference sequence).

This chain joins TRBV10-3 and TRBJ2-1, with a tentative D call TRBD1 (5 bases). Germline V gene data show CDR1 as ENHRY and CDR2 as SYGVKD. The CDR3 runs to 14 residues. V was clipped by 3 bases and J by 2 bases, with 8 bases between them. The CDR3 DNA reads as TGTGCCATCAGTGATTGGACACCCTACAATGAGCAGTTCTTC. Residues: CAISDWTPYNEQFF.

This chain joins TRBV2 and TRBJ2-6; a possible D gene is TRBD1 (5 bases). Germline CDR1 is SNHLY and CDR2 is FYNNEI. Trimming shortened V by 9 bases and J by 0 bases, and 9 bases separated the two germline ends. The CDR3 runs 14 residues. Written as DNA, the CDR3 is TGTGCCAGGGAGACAGCCTCTGGGGCCAACGTCCTGACTTTC. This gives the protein CARETASGANVLTF. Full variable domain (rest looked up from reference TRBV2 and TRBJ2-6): EPEVTQTPSHQVTQMGQEVILRCVPISNHLYFYWYRQILGQKVEFLVSFYNNEISEKSEIFDDQFSVERPDGSNFTLKIRSTKLEDSAMYFCARETASGANVLTFGAGSRLTVL.

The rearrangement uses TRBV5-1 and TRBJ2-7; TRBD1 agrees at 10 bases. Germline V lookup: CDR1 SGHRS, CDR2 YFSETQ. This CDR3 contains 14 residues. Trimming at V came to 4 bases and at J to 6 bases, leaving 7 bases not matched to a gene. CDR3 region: CASSLTGTGVEQYF. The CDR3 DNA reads TGCGCCAGCAGCCTCACCGGGACAGGGGTCGAGCAGTACTTC.

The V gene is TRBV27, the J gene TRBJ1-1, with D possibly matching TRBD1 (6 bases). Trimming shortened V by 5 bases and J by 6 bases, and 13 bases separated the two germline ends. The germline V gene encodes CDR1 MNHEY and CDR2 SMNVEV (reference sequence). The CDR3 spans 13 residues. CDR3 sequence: CASSLFGQSEAFF. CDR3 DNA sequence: TGTGCCAGCAGTCTCTTTGGACAGTCTGAAGCTTTCTTT.

The chain's CDR3 is CATSRTGRANYGYTF. The CDR3, as DNA: TGTGCCACCAGCAGGACAGGGAGAGCTAACTATGGCTACACCTTC. This chain connects TRBV15 to TRBJ1-2; 7 bases map to TRBD1. This CDR3 is built from 15 residues. With V trimmed by 3 bases and J by 0 bases, 4 bases remained unmatched. From germline, CDR1 is LNHNV and CDR2 YYDKDF (reference sequence).